This T cell receptor beta chain originates from a study of vaccination effects on CD4 cells after COVID-19. About the study: Post-vaccine samples followed the second dose by a median of 72 days.

Remarks on this clone: Its antigen is as yet unknown.

Losses at the gene ends were 6 bases for V and 6 bases for J; bases not matched to a gene: 12. The CDR3 has 16 residues. Germline-derived CDR1 and CDR2 are KGHSH and LQKENI. Assay used: immunoSEQ multiplex PCR; TCRdb lists only in-frame clones, some missing. The profile shows about 81,000 clones, roughly 80% of them singletons. Using viral peptide pools, the ViraFEST assay grew out antigen-specific CD4+ T cells prior to sequencing. Following culture for about ten days, CD4+ T cells were isolated. Participants got two doses of BNT162b2 or mRNA-1273 vaccine. Recipients of the vaccine had no prior SARS-CoV-2 infection and negative nucleocapsid antibodies. PBMC were cultured at fewer than 2.5 million per well with roughly 10 IU/ml IL-2 and 10 ug/ml peptides. The authors replaced half the medium with IL-2 medium on days 3 and 7.

V usage is TRBV18 and J usage is TRBJ1-5, with TRBD1 identical over 9 bases. This TCR was recovered from a human donor who received a COVID-19 vaccine. Specimen: CD4+ T cells from PBMCs cultured with HCoV-OC43 spike peptides, collected after COVID-19 vaccination. The sample's subset: HCoV-OC43 spike overlapping peptide pool stimulation. The chain's CDR3 is CASSSEQGAGSQPQHF. For the CDR3, the DNA is TGTGCCAGCTCCTCGGAACAGGGGGCAGGAAGTCAGCCCCAGCATTTT.